The table lists the clone carrying this T cell receptor (beta chain) with a few counts. Its antigen is as yet unknown. This specimen comes from a study of cytomegalovirus exposure and HLA in healthy donors. General study findings and limits: In a later analysis, TCR beta V- and J-gene trimming showed a link to a missense DCLRE1C variant. The authors listed some 150 TCR beta chains as cytomegalovirus-associated.

CDR1 is WSHSY, CDR2 SAAADI, per germline. V was clipped by 5 bases and J by 11 bases; unmatched bases: 15. This CDR3 spans 15 amino acids. It was with 60 Vbeta and 13 Jbeta primers that the PCR ran. Method: immunoSEQ multiplex PCR; TCRdb's copy keeps in-frame clones and lacks some. Here the sample spans 100,000 to 130,000 clones, under 85% being singletons. The sequencing input was PBMCs. The source of this sequence is a male donor in good health and CMV-seronegative. V usage is TRBV10-2 and J usage is TRBJ2-5; 9 nucleotides match TRBD1. The CDR3 protein is CASSSTGTGPSEQYF. CDR3 sequence (DNA): TGCGCCAGCAGTTCTACCGGGACAGGGCCTTCGGAGCAGTACTTC.